Each of the 2 T cell receptor beta chains below was sequenced from the same sample in a study of immune characterization of retroperitoneal liposarcoma. TCRdb ran MiXCR on the PCR reads and lists one entry per CDR3 protein. The sample holds about 19,000 distinct CDR3 sequences, approximately 40% seen once. Sequencing input: blood. The receptor source for this set is a male donor with retroperitoneal liposarcoma.

As for this clonotype: The CDR3 ends on some other residue instead of the conserved phenylalanine or tryptophan, so this is likely a read error. Because the CDR3's place on the DNA is in doubt, the DNA is left out and the CDR3 is given as listed by TCRdb. The chain carries TRBV6-6 and TRBJ2-3; the table's D call, TRBD2, was not checked against the DNA. Including both end residues, the CDR3 is 16 amino acids long. Germline V gene sequence: CDR1 MNHNY, CDR2 SVGAGI (reference sequence). CDR3 region: CASSYSGLAGGGSSTS.

The chain recombines TRBV6-1 with TRBJ2-4, with D tentatively TRBD1 (5 bases). CDR1 and CDR2 (germline): MNHNS, SASEGT. Trimming removed 0 bases from V and 0 bases from J, with 9 bases in between. The CDR3 length is 16 residues. The CDR3 here is CASSEAGAVAKNIQYF. The CDR3 bases are TGTGCCAGCAGTGAAGCAGGGGCCGTAGCCAAAAACATTCAGTACTTC.